This TCR beta chain was observed in a study of blood T cell repertoires in COVID-19. The overall study: PBMCs, B-cell-depleted T cells, or T cells were the source of the cDNA or gDNA that made up the material.

Authors' analysis steps: Using reference gene primer amplification, nucleated cell counts were estimated. The data were produced by immunoSEQ multiplex PCR, yet TCRdb's version contains in-frame clones alone and is incomplete. V, J and clone size derive from that table, while D and trimming were established from the DNA sequence. The repertoire has around 700,000 clones, approximately 90% of them found once; the top ten carry under 0.3%. The CDR3 contains 14 residues. V was clipped by 2 bases and J by 0 bases, with 5 bases between them. In germline, CDR1 is MDHEN, CDR2 SYDVKM. This clonotype originated in a woman in her late teens or twenties with acute or convalescent COVID-19. What was sequenced was peripheral blood. J is TRBJ2-1 and V is TRBV28; D gene uncertain. The DNA of the CDR3 is TGTGCCAGCAGTTTAGCCAGCTCCTACAATGAGCAGTTCTTC. It translates to CASSLASSYNEQFF.